This T cell receptor (beta chain) was sequenced for a study of T cell clonality in common variable immunodeficiency. Overall study results and limits: Shared TCRbeta clones were fewer between CVID subjects than controls. In common variable immunodeficiency, TCR beta chains reportedly carried fewer deletions and N-nucleotide insertions.

Germline-derived CDR1 and CDR2 are KGHSH and LQKENI. The CDR3 contains 15 residues. With 3 bases removed from V and 2 bases from J, the gap between germline ends came to 12 bases. At least ten counts were recorded for this clone. Antigen specificity is unknown. The read ends 3 residues early relative to the CDR3; the germline J gene fills the gap. Sequencing input was equivalent genomic DNA from CVID and controls. Repertoires were generated with immunoSEQ multiplex PCR, while TCRdb's copy carries only in-frame clones and drops some. The sample has about 17,000 clones, none seen only once; the top ten hold about 14%. No CVID subject was ill or on immunomodulatory drugs when sampled.

The sequence derives from a human donor with common variable immunodeficiency. Material for sequencing was peripheral blood mononuclear cells. The V gene is TRBV18, the J gene TRBJ2-3; D might be TRBD1 (6 bases). The CDR3 here is CASSPWTADTDTQYF. CDR3 bases read: TGTGCCAGCTCACCCTGGACAGCGGACACAGATACG.